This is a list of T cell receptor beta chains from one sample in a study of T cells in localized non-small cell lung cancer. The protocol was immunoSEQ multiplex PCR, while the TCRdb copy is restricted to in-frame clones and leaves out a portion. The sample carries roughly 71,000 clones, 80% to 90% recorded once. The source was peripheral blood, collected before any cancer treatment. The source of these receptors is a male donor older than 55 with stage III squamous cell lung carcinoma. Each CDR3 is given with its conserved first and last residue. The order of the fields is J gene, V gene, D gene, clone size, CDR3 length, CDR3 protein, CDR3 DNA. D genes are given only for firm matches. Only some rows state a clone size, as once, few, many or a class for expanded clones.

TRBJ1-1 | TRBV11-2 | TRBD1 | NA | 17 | CASSRTPDRVLNTEAFF | TGTGCCAGCAGCCGAACTCCGGACAGGGTATTGAACACTGAAGCTTTCTTT
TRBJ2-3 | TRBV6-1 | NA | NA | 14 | CASSGSQNRDTQYF | TGTGCCAGCAGCGGCAGTCAAAATCGGGATACGCAGTATTTT
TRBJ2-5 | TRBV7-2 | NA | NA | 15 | CASSLGGTTLETQYF | TGTGCCAGCAGCTTAGGAGGGACCACGCTAGAGACCCAGTACTTC
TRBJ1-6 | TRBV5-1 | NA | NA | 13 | CASSLGQESPLHF | TGCGCCAGCAGCTTGGGCCAGGAATCACCCCTCCACTTT
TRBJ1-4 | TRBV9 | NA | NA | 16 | CASSVEAAATNEKLFF | TGTGCCAGCAGCGTAGAGGCAGCTGCAACTAATGAAAAACTGTTTTTT
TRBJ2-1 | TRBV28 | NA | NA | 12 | CASSLQLNEQFF | TGTGCCAGCAGTTTACAACTCAATGAGCAGTTCTTC
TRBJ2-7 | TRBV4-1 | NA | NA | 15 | CASSQDLGAPYEQYF | TGCGCCAGCAGCCAAGATCTAGGCGCCCCCTACGAGCAGTACTTC
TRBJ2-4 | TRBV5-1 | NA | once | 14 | CASSLGQRENIQYF | TGCGCCAGCAGCTTGGGACAGAGGGAAAACATTCAGTACTTC
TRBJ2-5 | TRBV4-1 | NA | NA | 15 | CASSQDAGVGETQYF | TGCGCCAGCAGCCAAGACGCGGGTGTTGGAGAGACCCAGTACTTC
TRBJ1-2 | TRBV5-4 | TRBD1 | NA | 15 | CASSLAQGGISGYTF | TGTGCCAGCAGCTTGGCCCAGGGGGGAATTTCTGGCTACACCTTC
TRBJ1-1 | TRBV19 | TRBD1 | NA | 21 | CASSPGFYFPGQGTKNTEAFF | TGTGCCAGTAGCCCCGGGTTCTATTTTCCGGGACAGGGGACAAAGAACACTGAAGCTTTCTTT
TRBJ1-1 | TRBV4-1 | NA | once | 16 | CASSQESSRVRTEAFF | TGCGCCAGCAGCCAAGAATCGAGCAGGGTGCGGACTGAAGCTTTCTTT
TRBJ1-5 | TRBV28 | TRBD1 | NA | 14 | CASRSGQDYQPQHF | TGTGCCAGCAGATCGGGACAGGACTATCAGCCCCAGCATTTT
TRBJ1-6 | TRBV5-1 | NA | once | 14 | CASSLYGFNSPLHF | TGCGCCAGCAGCTTGTACGGGTTTAATTCACCCCTCCACTTT
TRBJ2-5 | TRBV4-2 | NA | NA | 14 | CASSQDGGYETQYF | TGTGCCAGCAGCCAAGATGGGGGTTACGAGACCCAGTACTTC
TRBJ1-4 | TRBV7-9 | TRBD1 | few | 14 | CASSLPGQGTKLFF | TGTGCCAGCAGCTTACCGGGACAGGGGACCAAACTGTTTTTT
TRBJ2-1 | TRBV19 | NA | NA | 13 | CASSIRDSPYQFF | TGTGCCAGTAGTATAAGAGACTCCCCGTACCAGTTCTTC
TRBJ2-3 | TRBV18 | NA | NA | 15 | CASSPGGPSTDTQYF | TGTGCCAGCTCACCCGGAGGGCCTAGCACAGATACGCAGTATTTT
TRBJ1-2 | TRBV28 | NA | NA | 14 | CASSLGGEINGYTF | TGTGCCAGCAGTTTAGGGGGGGAGATCAATGGCTACACCTTC
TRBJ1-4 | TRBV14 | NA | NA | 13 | CASSQAINEKLFF | TGTGCCAGCAGCCAAGCAATCAATGAAAAACTGTTTTTT
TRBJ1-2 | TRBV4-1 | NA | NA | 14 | CASSVEPGSYGYTF | TGCGCCAGCAGCGTCGAGCCGGGATCCTATGGCTACACCTTC
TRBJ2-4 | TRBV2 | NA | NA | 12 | CASSERENIQYF | TGTGCCAGCAGTGAGAGGGAAAACATTCAGTACTTC
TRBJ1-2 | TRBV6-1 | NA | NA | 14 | CAISESNREGRYTF | TGTGCCATCAGTGAGTCGAACAGGGAAGGTCGCTACACCTTC
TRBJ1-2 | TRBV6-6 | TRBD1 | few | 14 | CASTSFPGQYGYTF | TGTGCCAGCACCTCTTTCCCGGGACAGTATGGCTACACCTTC
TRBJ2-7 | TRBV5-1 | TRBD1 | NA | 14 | CASSRGRDSYEQYF | TGCGCCAGCAGCAGGGGCCGGGACAGCTACGAGCAGTACTTC
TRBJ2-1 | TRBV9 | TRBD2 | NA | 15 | CASSVGAGGYNEQFF | TGTGCCAGCAGCGTAGGAGCGGGGGGCTACAATGAGCAGTTCTTC
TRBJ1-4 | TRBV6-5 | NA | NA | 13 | CASSGQNAQKLFF | TGTGCCAGCAGTGGACAGAACGCCCAAAAACTGTTTTTT
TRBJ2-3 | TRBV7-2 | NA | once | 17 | CASSSRPSIFSTDTQYF | TGTGCCAGCAGCAGCCGACCGTCGATTTTTAGCACAGATACGCAGTATTTT
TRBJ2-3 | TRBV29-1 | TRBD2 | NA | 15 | CSVEIERGGRDTQYF | TGCAGCGTTGAAATCGAGCGGGGGGGCAGAGATACGCAGTATTTT
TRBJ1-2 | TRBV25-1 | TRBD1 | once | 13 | CATGTGAFGGYTF | TGTGCCACCGGGACAGGAGCCTTCGGGGGCTACACCTTC
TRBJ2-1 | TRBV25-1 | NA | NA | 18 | CASSETYSQWGSYNEQFF | TGTGCCAGCAGTGAAACCTACTCCCAGTGGGGGTCTTACAATGAGCAGTTCTTC
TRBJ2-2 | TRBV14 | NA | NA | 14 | CASSQEIGGGELFF | TGTGCCAGCAGCCAAGAAATCGGAGGCGGGGAGCTGTTTTTT
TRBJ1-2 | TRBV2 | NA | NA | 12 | CASKADNYGYTF | TGTGCCAGCAAGGCAGATAACTATGGCTACACCTTC
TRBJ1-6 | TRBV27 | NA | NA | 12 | CASSLRDSPLHF | TGTGCCAGCAGTTTACGGGATTCACCCCTCCACTTT
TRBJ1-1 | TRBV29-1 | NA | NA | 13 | CSVKNRAGTEAFF | TGCAGCGTTAAAAACAGGGCTGGGACTGAAGCTTTCTTT
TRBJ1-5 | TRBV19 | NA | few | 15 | CASSIRDYSNQPQHF | TGTGCCAGTAGTATACGGGACTATAGCAATCAGCCCCAGCATTTT
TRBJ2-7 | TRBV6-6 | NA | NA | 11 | CASSQSYEQYF | TGTGCCAGCAGTCAGTCCTACGAGCAGTACTTC
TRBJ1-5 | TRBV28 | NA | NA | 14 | CASSLSGSNQPQHF | TGTGCCAGCAGTTTATCGGGGAGCAATCAGCCCCAGCATTTT
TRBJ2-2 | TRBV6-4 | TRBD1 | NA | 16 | CASSAGTESSTGELFF | TGTGCCAGCAGTGCCGGGACAGAAAGCAGCACCGGGGAGCTGTTTTTT
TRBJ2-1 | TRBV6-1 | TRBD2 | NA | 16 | CASSESRLAGSNEQFF | TGTGCCAGCAGTGAATCTCGACTAGCGGGGAGTAATGAGCAGTTCTTC
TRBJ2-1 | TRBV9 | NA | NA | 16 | CASSPRLGDSYNEQFF | TGTGCCAGCAGTCCTCGGTTGGGAGACTCCTACAATGAGCAGTTCTTC
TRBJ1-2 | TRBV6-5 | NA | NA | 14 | CASSGRMTNYGYTF | TGTGCCAGCAGCGGACGGATGACTAACTATGGCTACACCTTC
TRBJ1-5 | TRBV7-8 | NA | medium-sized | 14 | CASSFQGSNQPQHF | TGTGCCAGCAGCTTTCAGGGTAGCAATCAGCCCCAGCATTTT